The rows below give T cell receptor beta chains drawn from one sample of a study. TCRdb reprocessed the RT-PCR reads via MiXCR and lists one record per CDR3 protein. The sample lists approximately 720,000 distinct CDR3 sequences, approximately 15% occurring once. Material for sequencing was memory CD4+ T cells from blood. The receptor set was obtained from a female donor in good health, serving as a healthy control. Each CDR3 is given without its conserved first and last residue. Clone size is given for some rows only: seen once, a few or many times, or a class if the clone is expanded.

j_call cdr3_length clone_size v_call cdr3_aa
TRBJ2-2 12 NA TRBV28 ASGQSRVTGELF
TRBJ2-1 12 many TRBV7-2 ASIRTSGNNEQF
TRBJ1-5 11 NA TRBV20-1 SARDTFNQPQH
TRBJ2-3 13 NA TRBV5-6 ASSRKGRSTDTQY
TRBJ2-2 12 many TRBV5-1 ASSLQGYTGELF
TRBJ2-7 10 few TRBV20-1 SAREPSYEQY
TRBJ2-1 14 NA TRBV7-2 ASSRPAGQAINEQF
TRBJ2-3 14 many TRBV5-1 ASSSQGGGTTDTQY
TRBJ2-3 13 NA TRBV4-2 ASSSSGGYTYTQY
TRBJ2-7 12 many TRBV7-3 ASSPGLESNEQY
TRBJ1-1 13 NA TRBV18 ASSPPSGAYGEAF
TRBJ2-7 10 few TRBV20-1 SANKLSYEQY
TRBJ1-5 13 few TRBV7-8 ASSLADRVGQPQH
TRBJ1-1 15 few TRBV9 ASSVGARGEGRTEAF
TRBJ2-1 10 few TRBV3-1 ASSYGGGEQF
TRBJ1-2 11 NA TRBV5-4 ATKDAGSRGYT
TRBJ2-3 12 NA TRBV18 ASSPLAGQDTQY
TRBJ1-2 12 few TRBV20-1 SARVPSMDYGYT
TRBJ1-5 14 many TRBV5-5 ASSLAGDDYNQPQH
TRBJ1-5 13 few TRBV9 ASSVSSGGTEPQH
TRBJ1-3 12 NA TRBV7-9 ASSLAGERNTIY
TRBJ2-2 12 NA TRBV27 AARRGGDTGELF
TRBJ2-7 12 NA TRBV5-1 ASSFPSPAGEQY
TRBJ2-1 12 NA TRBV18 ASSLARGPNEQF
TRBJ2-3 13 many TRBV20-1 SALSASGAGDTQY
TRBJ2-5 14 few TRBV7-2 ASSLDESGLGGTQY
TRBJ2-5 13 NA TRBV28 ASSSFRAGQETQY
TRBJ2-5 13 NA TRBV10-3 AISDTLMRQETQY
TRBJ2-2 17 NA TRBV9 ASSVQDMPRGSLTGELF
TRBJ2-2 14 many TRBV27 ASSPLPPGNTGELF
TRBJ2-3 13 many TRBV6-5 ASRDTGLGTDTQY
TRBJ2-7 11 NA TRBV28 ASSGLAGVEQY
TRBJ2-7 14 NA TRBV5-4 ASSPPGGGTSYEQY
TRBJ2-4 12 many TRBV7-2 ASSLGVTKNIQY
TRBJ2-3 13 many TRBV20-1 SACPTSGKADTQY
TRBJ1-4 14 many TRBV7-9 ASSSRPTGVNEKLF
TRBJ1-2 11 few TRBV5-1 ASSNGTGAGYT
TRBJ1-6 15 NA TRBV4-2 ASSQAARPGVDSPLH
TRBJ2-7 13 many TRBV10-3 AISAGQGSSYEQY
TRBJ2-1 14 NA TRBV7-2 ASSFLSGLAKNEQF
TRBJ1-4 13 NA TRBV12-3/TRBV12-4 ASSFYRGMYEKLF
TRBJ2-3 17 few TRBV5-1 ASRLYSGLAGVATDTQY
TRBJ2-1 13 NA TRBV7-7 ASSPGESSYNEQF